A single sample gave rise to the 30 T cell receptor beta chains below, sequenced in a study of T cell responses to AZD1222 COVID-19 vaccine. Generated by immunoSEQ multiplex PCR, the TCRdb table keeps only in-frame clones and is missing some. The table lists roughly 120,000 clones, 92% of them singletons. The material was peripheral blood, obtained 28 days after the second AZD1222 dose. These receptor sequences come from an adult who received the AZD1222 COVID-19 vaccine.

J is TRBJ1-2 and V is TRBV5-6, with D maybe TRBD1 (6 bases). Trimming removed 5 bases at V and 3 bases at J, with 20 bases between. The CDR3 length is 16 residues. In germline, CDR1 is SGHDT, CDR2 YYEEEE. CDR3 DNA: TGTGCCAGCAGTTCGAAAAGGACAGAACAATACTATGGCTACACCTTC. It yields the protein CASSSKRTEQYYGYTF.

This clone was detected only once. The chain links TRBV4-2 to TRBJ2-7; 11 bases are shared with TRBD2. The CDR3 contains 15 residues. V trimming: 1 base; J trimming: 7 bases; junction bases outside the gene matches: 6. CDR1 is LGHNA and CDR2 is YNFKEQ in the germline V gene. CDR3: CASSQVDSGREEQYF. The CDR3 coding sequence is TGTGCCAGCAGCCAAGTGGATAGCGGGAGGGAAGAGCAGTACTTC.

The J gene is TRBJ1-1, the V gene TRBV7-3; a possible D gene is TRBD1 (5 bases). Germline loops: CDR1 SGHTA, CDR2 FQGTGA. CDR3 length: 21 amino acids. Trimming removed 3 bases from V and 1 base from J, with 30 bases in between. CDR3 protein: CASSLRPIQGTARGRNTEAFF. CDR3 coding DNA: TGTGCCAGCAGCTTGAGACCGATTCAGGGTACAGCTAGGGGACGGAACACTGAAGCTTTCTTT.

A single count supports this clone. The CDR3 here is CSAKRSSEAFF. The CDR3 region has the DNA TGCAGTGCTAAGAGGAGCTCTGAAGCTTTCTTT. The gene calls are TRBV20-1 and TRBJ1-1, with unresolved D. Germline V gene lookup returns CDR1 DFQATT and CDR2 SNEGSKA (reference sequence). V lost 4 bases and J 6 bases, leaving 9 bases between the germline ends. The CDR3 runs 11 residues.

This chain links TRBV4-1 with TRBJ2-3, with D perhaps matching TRBD2 (6 bases). CDR1 and CDR2 (germline): MGHRA, YSYEKL. The CDR3 runs to 16 residues. Trimming pared 1 base from V and 2 bases from J, leaving 13 bases between. The CDR3: CASSQGGRQTTDTQYF. CDR3 DNA sequence: TGCGCCAGCAGCCAAGGGGGGAGGCAGACCACAGATACGCAGTATTTT.

The V gene is TRBV2, the J gene TRBJ2-1; no clear D gene. Trimming removed 7 bases at V and 9 bases at J, with 31 bases between. The CDR3 is 18 amino acids. Germline CDR1 and CDR2: SNHLY and FYNNEI. CDR3 loop: CASKSSHALSSLRGEQFF. DNA of the CDR3: TGTGCCAGCAAGAGTTCTCATGCCCTTTCAAGCTTACGAGGTGAGCAGTTCTTC.

This chain uses TRBV6-4 with TRBJ1-2; no clear D gene. Germline CDR1 MRHNA, CDR2 SNTAGT. V lost 6 bases and J 4 bases, leaving 12 bases between the germline ends. CDR3 length equals 13 residues. The CDR3: CASSPGYGYGYTF. The CDR3 nucleotides are TGTGCCAGCAGCCCGGGGTATGGCTATGGCTACACCTTC.

The CDR3 loop reads CASGGPHHGEKLFF. In DNA, the CDR3 is TGTGCCAGCGGAGGGCCTCATCACGGGGAAAAACTGTTTTTT. The chain joins TRBV28 to TRBJ1-4, with D unclear. The V and J ends lost 8 bases and 8 bases respectively, with 18 bases between them. The CDR3 is 14 amino acids. Germline CDR1 and CDR2: MDHEN and SYDVKM.

The genes are TRBV24-1 and TRBJ2-3, with TRBD2 matching over 9 bases. V was clipped by 6 bases and J by 2 bases; unmatched bases: 8. Germline V gene sequence: CDR1 KGHDR, CDR2 SFDVKD. This CDR3 has 16 amino acids. The CDR3 DNA sequence: TGTGCCACCAGTTTCGGGACTAGCCCCTCCACAGATACGCAGTATTTT. Encoded protein: CATSFGTSPSTDTQYF.

The chain links TRBV27 to TRBJ1-3; D not certain. The V gene lost 4 bases and the J gene lost 0 bases, with 19 bases spanning the gap. Germline-derived CDR1 and CDR2 are MNHEY and SMNVEV (reference sequence). The CDR3 spans 18 residues. For the CDR3, the DNA is TGTGCCAGCAGTTCTCGGTTCTCCTCGTGGCTCTCTGGAAACACCATATATTTT. Residues: CASSSRFSSWLSGNTIYF.

The chain has TRBV5-4 and TRBJ2-1; a weak D match, TRBD2 (6 bases). Trimming cost V 4 bases and J 7 bases, with 15 bases left between them. Germline assignment: CDR1 SGHNT and CDR2 YYREEE (reference sequence). This CDR3 spans 14 amino acids. The CDR3 DNA follows: TGTGCCAGCAGCGTCCTGGGGACTCCAAATGAGCAGTTCTTC. Its translation: CASSVLGTPNEQFF.

The V gene is TRBV5-6, the J gene TRBJ1-4; 7 bases are shared with TRBD1. This CDR3 is 14 amino acids long. Germline loops: CDR1 SGHDT, CDR2 YYEEEE. Trimming removed 2 bases from V and 7 bases from J; junction bases left unmatched: 5. The CDR3 DNA follows: TGTGCCAGCAGCTTCCGACAGGGTGGTGAAAAACTGTTTTTT. It translates to CASSFRQGGEKLFF.

This chain uses TRBV7-9 with TRBJ2-2, with TRBD1 as a possible D gene (5 bases). CDR3 length: 17 residues. Trimming took 1 base from V and 2 from J, leaving 14 bases between them. Germline V gene lookup returns CDR1 SEHNR and CDR2 FQNEAQ (reference sequence). The CDR3 bases are TGTGCCAGCAGCTTAGATGTAAGGACAATTAACACCGGGGAGCTGTTTTTT. Translated: CASSLDVRTINTGELFF.

V gene TRBV9 combines with J gene TRBJ2-3; 8 bases fit TRBD2. Germline CDR1 reads SGDLS; CDR2 reads YYNGEE. V lost 3 bases to trimming and J lost 1 base; unmatched junction nucleotides: 7. The CDR3 length is 16 residues. In nucleotides, the CDR3 is TGTGCCAGCAGCGCGACTAGCGAGGGAGGCACAGATACGCAGTATTTT. It encodes CASSATSEGGTDTQYF.

This clone was detected once. The chain couples TRBV30 to TRBJ1-2, with 10 bases that match TRBD1. CDR1 is GTSNPN, CDR2 SVGIG, per germline (reference sequence). The CDR3 spans 18 residues. V dropped 2 bases and J dropped 1; count of bases not matched to a gene: 13. As DNA, the CDR3 is TGTGCCTGGAGTCCTCCCGCGACAGGGGGCTTATATAACTATGGCTACACCTTC. Protein product: CAWSPPATGGLYNYGYTF.

The gene calls are TRBV5-1 and TRBJ1-4, with D possibly matching TRBD1 (6 bases). In germline, CDR1 is SGHRS, CDR2 YFSETQ. Trimming removed 4 bases from V and 5 bases from J, with 12 bases in between. The CDR3 spans 14 residues. DNA of the CDR3: TGCGCCAGCAGCGTGCAGGGGTCAAATGAAAAACTGTTTTTT. Protein sequence: CASSVQGSNEKLFF.

The chain links TRBV7-9 to TRBJ1-6; a weak D match, TRBD1 (6 bases). The CDR3 spans 16 residues. Per germline, CDR1 SEHNR and CDR2 FQNEAQ (reference sequence). V lost 7 bases to trimming and J lost 6 bases, with 19 bases between them. In DNA, the CDR3 is TGTGCCAGCACCCAAGGGGTCGGGACAAGTAATTCACCCCTCCACTTT. Protein: CASTQGVGTSNSPLHF.

This sequence joins TRBV30 and TRBJ1-2; 8 bases map to TRBD1. V lost 3 bases, J lost 4 bases, and 7 bases stayed unmatched. The CDR3 runs 14 residues. Germline assignment: CDR1 GTSNPN and CDR2 SVGIG (reference sequence). CDR3 amino acids: CAWRPGQDIYGYTF. The DNA for the CDR3 is TGTGCCTGGAGGCCGGGACAGGACATCTATGGCTACACCTTC.

The CDR3 coding sequence is TGTGCCAGCAGCCAAGATAGCCACACCATATATTTT. Protein sequence: CASSQDSHTIYF. The chain has TRBV3-1 (or the pseudogene TRBV3-2) and TRBJ1-3, with D unresolved. The V end lost 0 bases, the J end lost 8 bases, and 5 bases lay between the germline ends. The CDR3 loop spans 12 amino acids. The germline V gene encodes CDR1 LGHDT and CDR2 YNNKEL (reference sequence).

This chain connects TRBV29-1 to TRBJ2-3, with no clear D. The CDR3 has 14 residues. CDR1 and CDR2 (germline): SQVTM, ANQGSEA. Trimming removed 6 bases from V and 0 bases from J, with 13 bases in between. The CDR3 loop reads CSVNRQESTDTQYF. CDR3 nucleotides: TGCAGCGTCAACCGACAAGAGAGCACAGATACGCAGTATTTT.

This clone was recorded once. V is TRBV20-1 and J is TRBJ2-7, with D maybe TRBD1 (6 bases). Per the germline V gene, CDR1 is DFQATT and CDR2 is SNEGSKA (reference sequence). V lost 3 bases and J 6 bases, leaving 15 bases between the germline ends. This CDR3 is 13 amino acids long. CDR3 in DNA: TGCAGTGCTAGTCGACAGGATAAAACCGAGCAGTACTTC. Translating gives CSASRQDKTEQYF.

The chain couples TRBV18 to TRBJ2-7, with 7 bases aligning to TRBD1. This CDR3 comprises 17 residues. The trim removed 3 bases at V and 5 bases at J, leaving 16 bases unmatched. The germline V gene encodes CDR1 KGHSH and CDR2 LQKENI. The CDR3 reads CASSPTRKQGNLHEQYF. CDR3 DNA sequence: TGTGCCAGCTCACCCACCCGAAAACAGGGGAATCTTCACGAGCAGTACTTC.

The rearrangement links TRBV6-5 to TRBJ2-1, with 10 bases lining up with TRBD1. The CDR3 sequence is 15 residues long. With V trimmed by 10 bases and J by 1 base, 7 bases remained unmatched. Germline-derived CDR1 and CDR2 are MNHEY and SVGAGI. CDR3 protein: CATTDRGRSYNEQFF. CDR3 DNA sequence: TGTGCCACTACGGACAGGGGGAGATCCTACAATGAGCAGTTCTTC.

The chain joins TRBV4-2 to TRBJ2-5; D possibly matches TRBD1 or TRBD2 (5 bases each). Germline-derived CDR1 and CDR2 are LGHNA and YNFKEQ. This CDR3 is built from 13 residues. V was shortened by 4 bases and J by 5 bases, with 11 bases between the two germline ends. CDR3 nucleotides: TGTGCCAGCAGCCGAGGGGTGTCCGAGACCCAGTACTTC. Amino acids: CASSRGVSETQYF.

Only a few counts were recorded for this clone. The chain employs TRBV2 and TRBJ2-5, with 9 bases that match TRBD1. The CDR3 contains 16 residues. V lost 4 bases to trimming and J lost 3 bases; unmatched junction nucleotides: 9. The germline CDR1 and CDR2 sequences are SNHLY and FYNNEI. The CDR3 region has the DNA TGTGCCAGCAGTGGGGACAGGGTAGGGGTGAAAGAGACCCAGTACTTC. Translation: CASSGDRVGVKETQYF.

The rearrangement joins TRBV30 to TRBJ2-7; D gene ambiguous. The V gene lost 3 bases and the J gene lost 4 bases, with 7 bases spanning the gap. CDR1 is GTSNPN, CDR2 SVGIG, per germline (reference sequence). The CDR3 runs to 11 residues. For the CDR3, the DNA is TGTGCCTGGAGCCCTAAATACGAGCAGTACTTC. Amino acids: CAWSPKYEQYF.

The table lists this clone with a count of one. V gene TRBV10-3 combines with J gene TRBJ2-6; D is uncertain. Trimming removed 8 bases from V and 4 bases from J, with 15 bases in between. Germline V gene sequence: CDR1 ENHRY, CDR2 SYGVKD. The CDR3 is 15 residues long. This CDR3 reads CAISRTARGANVLTF. The CDR3 nucleotides read TGTGCCATCTCACGCACCGCAAGAGGGGCCAACGTCCTGACTTTC.

V is TRBV9 and J is TRBJ2-7, with D possibly being TRBD1 or TRBD2 (5 bases each). This CDR3 comprises 12 residues. V lost 7 bases, J lost 6 bases, and 14 bases lay in between. Germline V gene sequence: CDR1 SGDLS, CDR2 YYNGEE. The DNA for the CDR3 is TGTGCCAGCGGGGCGCGGGCCCTCGAGCAGTACTTC. This encodes CASGARALEQYF.

The chain recombines TRBV7-3 with TRBJ1-4; 9 bases line up with TRBD1. Unmatched junction bases numbered 3, after V lost 4 bases and J lost 6 bases. Germline CDR1 reads SGHTA; CDR2 reads FQGTGA. There are 14 residues in the CDR3. The CDR3 DNA follows: TGTGCCAGCAGCTCGGGGACAGGGCATGAAAAACTGTTTTTT. Protein: CASSSGTGHEKLFF.

CDR3 region: CATWGLAVSEQYF. CDR3 DNA: TGTGCCACCTGGGGACTAGCGGTTAGCGAGCAGTACTTC. The chain joins TRBV24-1 to TRBJ2-7, with TRBD2 matching 11 bases. Germline V gene data show CDR1 as KGHDR and CDR2 as SFDVKD. V was clipped by 9 bases and J by 6 bases; unmatched bases: 6. The CDR3 spans 13 residues.